A single sample gave rise to the 21 T cell receptor beta chains below, sequenced in a study of response to subunit inactivated influenza vaccine. TCRdb called the RT-PCR reads again in MiXCR, with one record for every CDR3 protein. The table lists hundreds of thousands of distinct CDR3 sequences, approximately 9.9% of them singletons. The specimen comprised PBMCs from blood, sampled about 40 days after vaccination. These receptors came from a man in his fifties or sixties who received an inactivated influenza vaccine.

The chain links TRBV14 to TRBJ2-1; D may be TRBD2 (6 bases). V was trimmed by 6 bases and J by 3 bases, leaving 18 bases between them. The CDR3 sequence is 16 residues long. The germline gives CDR1 SGHDN, CDR2 FVKESK. This chain's CDR3 is CASSLRAPGLYNEQFF. The CDR3 DNA reads as TGTGCCAGCAGTCTCCGGGCCCCGGGACTCTACAATGAGCAGTTCTTC.

The rearrangement joins TRBV5-1 to TRBJ2-3, with a possible D match to TRBD1 (6 bases). Trimming removed 7 bases at V and 5 bases at J, with 11 bases between. The CDR3 runs 12 residues. Germline CDR1 SGHRS, CDR2 YFSETQ. CDR3: CASRGGKDTQYF. The CDR3 DNA is TGCGCCAGCCGTGGGGGCAAAGATACGCAGTATTTT.

The rearrangement joins TRBV9 to TRBJ2-3; 8 positions match TRBD1. The length of the CDR3 is 16 residues. Unmatched junction bases numbered 6, after V lost 0 bases and J lost 3 bases. The V gene's germline CDR1 is SGDLS and CDR2 YYNGEE. CDR3 sequence reads: CASSVDGQGRTDTQYF. The DNA of the CDR3 is TGTGCCAGCAGCGTAGACGGACAGGGTAGGACAGATACGCAGTATTTT.

This clonotype was observed many times. The V call is TRBV20-1, the J call TRBJ2-4; TRBD2 matches 8 bases. This CDR3 region has 15 residues. The J segment lost 8 bases and the V segment lost 0 bases, leaving 9 bases of the junction unmatched. The germline V gene encodes CDR1 DFQATT and CDR2 SNEGSKA (reference sequence). CDR3 sequence reads: CSARDGGGGLDIQYF. Written as DNA, the CDR3 is TGCAGTGCTAGAGATGGTGGCGGGGGGTTGGACATTCAGTACTTC.

The V and J genes are TRBV12-3 or TRBV12-4 and TRBJ2-2; possible D gene TRBD2, 5 bases. V dropped 2 bases and J dropped 8 bases, with 12 bases sitting between them. The CDR3 spans 14 residues. The CDR3 region has the DNA TGTGCCAGCAGTTTACGGAGCGGAGCTGGGGAGCTGTTTTTT. Amino acid sequence: CASSLRSGAGELFF.

This clonotype has just a few counts. This chain uses TRBV5-1 with TRBJ2-1; 11 bases are a match to TRBD2. Trimming cost V 3 bases and J 7 bases; bases outside gene matches: 9. Germline CDR1 is SGHRS and CDR2 is YFSETQ. This CDR3 contains 16 residues. The CDR3 sequence: CASSYYSGRAGNEQFF. DNA for the CDR3: TGCGCCAGCAGCTACTATAGCGGGAGGGCCGGTAATGAGCAGTTCTTC.

This clonotype occurred many times. The chain combines TRBV20-1 with TRBJ2-5; TRBD1 matches 8 bases. V dropped 3 bases and J dropped 6; count of bases not matched to a gene: 12. Germline V CDR1 and CDR2: DFQATT, SNEGSKA (reference sequence). CDR3 size: 15 residues. CDR3 residues: CSASSPAGGIKTQYF. CDR3 coding DNA: TGCAGTGCTAGTTCCCCGGCAGGGGGCATAAAGACCCAGTACTTC.

This clonotype was recorded a few times. The chain couples TRBV5-5 to TRBJ2-1; D is unresolved. The CDR3 spans 15 residues. The germline V gene has CDR1 SGHKS and CDR2 YYEKEE (reference sequence). V dropped 0 bases and J dropped 7 bases, with 14 bases sitting between them. In DNA, the CDR3 is TGTGCCAGCAGCTTGGCCACGGGTACAACAAATGAGCAGTTCTTC. This codes for CASSLATGTTNEQFF.

This clonotype was counted between two and nine times. The chain carries TRBV5-8 and TRBJ1-6, with D possibly TRBD1 on 5 matching bases. Germline assignment: CDR1 SGHTS and CDR2 YDEGEE. The CDR3 is made up of 16 amino acids. The germline V and J ends were trimmed by 1 base and 5 bases, with 13 bases remaining between them. CDR3 protein: CASSLSTGNNNSPLHF. In DNA form, the CDR3 reads TGTGCCAGCAGCTTGTCTACAGGCAATAATAATTCACCCCTCCACTTT.

The rearrangement links TRBV4-1 to TRBJ2-7; D remains unclear. The V gene lost 1 base and the J gene lost 0 bases, with 13 bases spanning the gap. CDR3 length: 16 amino acids. Per the germline V gene, CDR1 is MGHRA and CDR2 is YSYEKL. The CDR3 DNA follows: TGCGCCAGCAGCCAAGGGCCAGGTCTTAGCTCCTACGAGCAGTACTTC. This codes for CASSQGPGLSSYEQYF.

This clonotype occurred a few times. The chain has TRBV20-1 and TRBJ2-7; D uncertain. Germline loops: CDR1 DFQATT, CDR2 SNEGSKA (reference sequence). CDR3 length: 14 residues. Between the trimmed V and J ends, which lost 0 bases and 2 bases, there was a span of 11 bases. Here the CDR3 reads CSARDVHEAYEQYF. In nucleotides, the CDR3 is TGCAGTGCTAGAGATGTCCACGAAGCCTACGAGCAGTACTTC.

Only a few counts were recorded for this clonotype. V gene TRBV29-1 combines with J gene TRBJ1-2; 7 nucleotides align to TRBD1. The CDR3 has 12 residues. Germline V gene sequence: CDR1 SQVTM, CDR2 ANQGSEA. V shed 7 bases and J 8 bases; nucleotides not matched to a gene: 10. This chain's CDR3 is CSARDRVSGYTF. CDR3 coding DNA: TGCAGCGCCCGGGACAGAGTTTCCGGCTACACCTTC.

To note about this clonotype: One end of the junction fails to match germline, which may point to a read error. This chain links TRBV7-9 with TRBJ2-5; tentative D call: TRBD2 (5 bases). The CDR3 contains 14 residues. Germline V gives CDR1 SEHNR, CDR2 FQNEAQ (reference sequence). Here the CDR3 DNA reads TGTGCCAGCAGCTTCTTAGGCGGGCAGGAGAACCAGTACTTC. It translates to CASSFLGGQENQYF.

The J gene is TRBJ1-3, the V gene TRBV6-1, with a weak D call TRBD1 (5 bases). The CDR3 runs 14 residues. Looked up from germline, CDR1 is MNHNS and CDR2 is SASEGT. Trimming removed 4 bases at V and 4 bases at J, with 11 bases between. The CDR3 bases are TGTGCCAGCAGTGTTGAGGGGTACGGAAACACCATATATTTT. Its translation is CASSVEGYGNTIYF.

In nucleotides, the CDR3 is TGTGCCAGCAGTTCTCGGGAGGGCGGGGAGACCCAGTACTTC. The encoded protein is CASSSREGGETQYF. This rearrangement joins TRBV12-3 or TRBV12-4 to TRBJ2-5, with 8 bases aligning to TRBD2. The CDR3 spans 14 residues. The V gene end was trimmed by 4 bases and the J gene end by 5 bases; junction bases not matched to a gene: 6.

The V gene is TRBV5-1, the J gene TRBJ2-7, with D perhaps given as TRBD1 or TRBD2 (8 bases each). Trimming pared 2 bases from V and 3 bases from J, leaving 18 bases between. The CDR3 length is 16 residues. Germline lookup yields CDR1 SGHRS and CDR2 YFSETQ. DNA of the CDR3: TGCGCCAGCAGCTTTGGTAGCGGGACAGGTCACTACGAGCAGTACTTC. It specifies CASSFGSGTGHYEQYF.

This clonotype was counted ten times or more. The chain employs TRBV7-2 and TRBJ1-6; D gene ambiguous. V lost 5 bases to trimming and J lost 10 bases, with 24 bases between them. Per germline, CDR1 SGHTA and CDR2 FQGNSA. The CDR3 has 17 amino acids. CDR3 amino acids: CASSPRSGWGRNSPLHF. The CDR3 DNA follows: TGTGCCAGCAGCCCCCGCTCGGGGTGGGGAAGGAACTCACCCCTCCACTTT.

This clonotype occurred many times. The CDR3 region is CASSYGSGGGETQYF. The DNA for the CDR3 is TGTGCCAGCAGTTACGGCAGCGGGGGCGGCGAGACCCAGTACTTC. The J gene is TRBJ2-5, the V gene TRBV6-5; TRBD2 agrees at 8 bases. Trimming cost V 2 bases and J 5 bases; bases outside gene matches: 7. The CDR3 runs 15 residues. Germline CDR1 and CDR2: MNHEY and SVGAGI.

This clonotype appeared a few times. The chain uses TRBV4-2 and TRBJ2-7, with TRBD1 as a possible D gene (5 bases). CDR3 length equals 17 residues. Germline V gene lookup returns CDR1 LGHNA and CDR2 YNFKEQ. The V end was cut by 3 bases, the J end by 3 bases, with 21 bases between. The CDR3 region has the DNA TGTGCCAGCAGCCACAGCCTACAGGAGAGAAAGGGCTACGAGCAGTACTTC. Its translation is CASSHSLQERKGYEQYF.

The chain carries TRBV27 and TRBJ2-1, with unresolved D. The germline CDR1 and CDR2 sequences are MNHEY and SMNVEV (reference sequence). The CDR3 covers 14 residues. Trimming cost V 3 bases and J 5 bases, with 11 bases left between them. The CDR3: CASSFFADNNEQFF. CDR3 DNA sequence: TGTGCCAGCAGTTTCTTCGCGGATAACAATGAGCAGTTCTTC.

V is TRBV27 and J is TRBJ2-7; unclear D gene. CDR3 length: 14 residues. The V end was cut by 3 bases, the J end by 0 bases, with 9 bases between. Looked up from germline, CDR1 is MNHEY and CDR2 is SMNVEV (reference sequence). The CDR3 loop reads CASSFLESSYEQYF. CDR3 bases: TGTGCCAGCAGTTTTCTGGAGAGCTCCTACGAGCAGTACTTC.